This TCR beta chain came from a study of molecular identifiers for immune sequencing clone quantification. Previously described methods and listed TCR primers were employed for the bulk TCR libraries. TCRdb processed the PCR reads anew with MiXCR; each CDR3 protein has one entry. The sample shows about 330,000 distinct CDR3 sequences, 24% of them seen only once. Between about 19,000 and 1,100,000 sorted cells, with 10%, 30% or 50% RNA, yielded naive CD8 libraries. The clonotype comes from a human donor in good health. Some libraries in this study had Jurkat cell RNA spiked in. Sequencing was performed on naive CD8+ T cells from blood, with Jurkat cell RNA spiked in. The subset was: FACS-sorted CD8+CD4-CCR7+CD45RA+ naive T cells.

CDR3 DNA sequence: TGCAGTGCTAGAGATCCTTCGGGACCCTCCAATTTCGAAGCTTTCTTT. Its translation is CSARDPSGPSNFEAFF. This chain connects TRBV20-1 to TRBJ1-1; the D gene is possibly TRBD1 (5 bases). The CDR3 runs 16 residues. Germline V gene lookup returns CDR1 DFQATT and CDR2 SNEGSKA (reference sequence). The V end was cut by 0 bases, the J end by 8 bases, with 22 bases between.